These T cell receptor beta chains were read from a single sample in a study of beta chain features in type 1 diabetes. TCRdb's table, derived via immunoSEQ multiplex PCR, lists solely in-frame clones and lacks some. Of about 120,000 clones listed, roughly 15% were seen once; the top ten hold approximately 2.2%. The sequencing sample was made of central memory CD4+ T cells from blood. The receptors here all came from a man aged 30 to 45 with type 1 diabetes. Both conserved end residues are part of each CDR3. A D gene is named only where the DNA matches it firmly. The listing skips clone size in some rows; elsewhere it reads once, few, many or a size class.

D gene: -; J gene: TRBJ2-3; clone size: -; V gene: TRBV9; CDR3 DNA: TGTGCCAGCAGCGTAGAACTAGGCGGGGCGGCAGATACGCAGTATTTT; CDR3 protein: CASSVELGGAADTQYF
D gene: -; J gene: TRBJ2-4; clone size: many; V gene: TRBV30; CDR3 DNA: TGTGCCTCCGCCCGGGGTTCCAAAAACATTCAGTACTTC; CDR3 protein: CASARGSKNIQYF
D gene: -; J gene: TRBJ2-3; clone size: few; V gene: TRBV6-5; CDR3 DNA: TGTGCCAGCAGTTACTCGGGGGGTAGCACAGATACGCAGTATTTT; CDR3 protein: CASSYSGGSTDTQYF
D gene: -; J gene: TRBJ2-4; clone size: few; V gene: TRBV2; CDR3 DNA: TGTGCCAGCAGTGAAGTAGGGGATTATCGCATTCAGTACTTC; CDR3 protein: CASSEVGDYRIQYF
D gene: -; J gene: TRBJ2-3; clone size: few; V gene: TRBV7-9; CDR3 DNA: TGTGCCAGCAGCGGGCTTAACACAGATACGCAGTATTTT; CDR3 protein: CASSGLNTDTQYF
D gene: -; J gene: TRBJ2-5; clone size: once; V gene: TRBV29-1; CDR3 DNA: TGCAGCGTTGCGGGACGGGACCAAGAGACCCAGTACTTC; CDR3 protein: CSVAGRDQETQYF
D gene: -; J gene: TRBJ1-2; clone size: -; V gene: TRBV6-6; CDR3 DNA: TGTGCCAGCAGTCCCAACATCAAAAACTATGGCTACACCTTC; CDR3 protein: CASSPNIKNYGYTF
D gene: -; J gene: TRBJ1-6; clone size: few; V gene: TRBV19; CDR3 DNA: TGTGCCAGTAGTCAAGACGGATGGGGTTCACCCCTCCACTTT; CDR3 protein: CASSQDGWGSPLHF
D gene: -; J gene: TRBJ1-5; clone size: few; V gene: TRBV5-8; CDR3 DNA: TGTGCCAGCAGCCCCGGGACGGTTAGCAATCAGCCCCAGCATTTT; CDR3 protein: CASSPGTVSNQPQHF
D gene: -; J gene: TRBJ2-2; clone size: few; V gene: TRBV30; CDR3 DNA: TGTGCCTGGAGGAGGGGGGCGGCGAACACCGGGGAGCTGTTTTTT; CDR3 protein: CAWRRGAANTGELFF
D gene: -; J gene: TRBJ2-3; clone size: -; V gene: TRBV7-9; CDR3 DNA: TGTGCCAGCAGCTTAGGCAGGAAAATGGATACGCAGTATTTT; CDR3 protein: CASSLGRKMDTQYF
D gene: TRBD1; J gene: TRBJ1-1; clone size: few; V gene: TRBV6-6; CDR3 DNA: TGTGCCAGCAGTACAGGGGACGCGAAAGCTTTCTTT; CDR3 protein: CASSTGDAKAFF
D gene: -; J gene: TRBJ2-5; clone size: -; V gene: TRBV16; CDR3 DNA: TGTGCCAGCAGCCAGAGGAACGGCCAAGAGACCCAGTACTTC; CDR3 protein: CASSQRNGQETQYF
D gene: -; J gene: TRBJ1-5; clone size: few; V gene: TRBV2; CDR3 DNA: TGTGCCAGCGGCGAGCCCCAGCATTTT; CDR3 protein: CASGEPQHF
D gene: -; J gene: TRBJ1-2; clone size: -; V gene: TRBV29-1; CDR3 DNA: TGCAGCGTTGAAGCCCCTCCGGCTAACTATGGCTACACCTTC; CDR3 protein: CSVEAPPANYGYTF
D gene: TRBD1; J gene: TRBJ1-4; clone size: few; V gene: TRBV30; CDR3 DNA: TGTGCCTGGACCCGGACAGGGGGCTCTGAAAAACTGTTTTTT; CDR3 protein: CAWTRTGGSEKLFF
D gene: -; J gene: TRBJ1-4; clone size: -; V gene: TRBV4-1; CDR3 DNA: TGCGCCAGCAGCCAAGATCTGTTAGGGAATGAAAAACTGTTTTTT; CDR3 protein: CASSQDLLGNEKLFF
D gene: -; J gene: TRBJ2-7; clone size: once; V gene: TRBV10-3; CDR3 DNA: TGTGCCATCAGTGCCGGGACCTACGAGCAGTACTTC; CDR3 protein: CAISAGTYEQYF
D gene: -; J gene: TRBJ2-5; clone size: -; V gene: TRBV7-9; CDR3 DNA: TGTGCCAGCAGCTTGACCCCAGAGGGCACCCAGTACTTC; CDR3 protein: CASSLTPEGTQYF
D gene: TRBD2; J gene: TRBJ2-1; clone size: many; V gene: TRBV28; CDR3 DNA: TGTGCCAGCAGTTTAGCTAGCGGGGGGGCCAATGAGCAGTTCTTC; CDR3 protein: CASSLASGGANEQFF
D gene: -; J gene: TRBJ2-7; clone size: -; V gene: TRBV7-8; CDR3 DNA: TGTGCCAGCAGCTTGGACCAAGCTACGTATGAGCAGTACTTC; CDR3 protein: CASSLDQATYEQYF
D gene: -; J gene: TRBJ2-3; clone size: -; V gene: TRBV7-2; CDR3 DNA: TGTGCCAGCAGCTATCTGGGATACTTCACAGATACGCAGTATTTT; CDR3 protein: CASSYLGYFTDTQYF